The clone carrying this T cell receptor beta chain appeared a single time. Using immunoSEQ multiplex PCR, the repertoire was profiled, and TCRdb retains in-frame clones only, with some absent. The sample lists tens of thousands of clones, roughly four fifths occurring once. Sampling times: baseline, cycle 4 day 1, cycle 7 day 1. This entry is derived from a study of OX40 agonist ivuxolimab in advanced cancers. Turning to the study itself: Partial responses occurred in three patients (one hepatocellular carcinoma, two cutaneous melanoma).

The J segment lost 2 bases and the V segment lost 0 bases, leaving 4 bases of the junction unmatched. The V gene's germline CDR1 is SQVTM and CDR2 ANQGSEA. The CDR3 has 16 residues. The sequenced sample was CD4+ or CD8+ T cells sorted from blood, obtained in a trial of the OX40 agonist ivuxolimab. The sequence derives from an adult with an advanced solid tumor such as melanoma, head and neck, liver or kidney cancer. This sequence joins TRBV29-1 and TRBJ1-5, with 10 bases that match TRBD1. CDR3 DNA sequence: TGCAGCGTTGAAGAGGATGGGACAGGGGGCAATCAGCCCCAGCATTTT. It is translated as CSVEEDGTGGNQPQHF.